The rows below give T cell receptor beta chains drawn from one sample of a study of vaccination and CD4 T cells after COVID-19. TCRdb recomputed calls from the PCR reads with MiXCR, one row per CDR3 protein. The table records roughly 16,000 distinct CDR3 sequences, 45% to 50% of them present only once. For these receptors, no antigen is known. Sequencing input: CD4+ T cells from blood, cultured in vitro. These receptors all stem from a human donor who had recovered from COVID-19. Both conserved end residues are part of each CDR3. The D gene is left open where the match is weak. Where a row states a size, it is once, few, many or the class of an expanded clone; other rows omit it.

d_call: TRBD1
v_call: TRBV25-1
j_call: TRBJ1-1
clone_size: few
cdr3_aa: CASRGTEGAEAFF
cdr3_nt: TGTGCCAGCAGGGGCACAGAGGGGGCAGAAGCTTTCTTT

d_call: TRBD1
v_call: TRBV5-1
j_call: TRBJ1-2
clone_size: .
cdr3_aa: CASSPGQPPDGYTF
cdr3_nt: TGCGCCAGCAGCCCGGGACAGCCTCCTGATGGCTACACCTTC

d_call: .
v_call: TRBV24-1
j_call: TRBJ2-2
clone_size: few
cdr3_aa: CATSVATGELFF
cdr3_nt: TGTGCCACCAGTGTGGCCACCGGGGAGCTGTTTTTT

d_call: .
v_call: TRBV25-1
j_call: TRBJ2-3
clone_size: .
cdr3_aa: CASSELYTQYF
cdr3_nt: TGTGCCAGCAGTGAATTGTATACGCAGTATTTT

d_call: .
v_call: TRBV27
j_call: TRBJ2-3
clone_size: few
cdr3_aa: CASSFLAGDTQYF
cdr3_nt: TGTGCCAGCAGTTTTCTGGCGGGGGATACGCAGTATTTT

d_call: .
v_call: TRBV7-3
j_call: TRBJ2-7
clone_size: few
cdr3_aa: CASSRGPGTPYEQYF
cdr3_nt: TGTGCCAGCAGCCGCGGACCCGGGACCCCCTACGAGCAGTACTTC

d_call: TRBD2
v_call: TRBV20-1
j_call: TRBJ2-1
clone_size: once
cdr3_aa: CSASPTSGRVYNEQFF
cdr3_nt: TGCAGTGCTTCACCGACTAGCGGGAGGGTTTACAATGAGCAGTTCTTC

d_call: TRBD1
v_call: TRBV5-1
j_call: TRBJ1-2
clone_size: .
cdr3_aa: CASRRSRDSVQYGYTF
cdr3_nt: TGCGCCAGCAGGCGATCGAGGGACAGCGTCCAGTATGGCTACACCTTC

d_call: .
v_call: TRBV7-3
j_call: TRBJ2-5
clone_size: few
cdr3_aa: CASSLGTVQETQYF
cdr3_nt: TGTGCCAGCAGCTTAGGAACCGTCCAAGAGACCCAGTACTTC

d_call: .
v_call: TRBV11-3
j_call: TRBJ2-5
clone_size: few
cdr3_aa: CASSILQGRAETQYF
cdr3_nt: TGTGCCAGCAGCATCCTACAGGGTAGGGCGGAGACCCAGTACTTC

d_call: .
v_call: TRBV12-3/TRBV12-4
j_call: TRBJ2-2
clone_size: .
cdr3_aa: CASSLLRQGRTGELFF
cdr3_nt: TGTGCCAGCAGTTTATTGCGGCAGGGACGAACCGGGGAGCTGTTTTTT

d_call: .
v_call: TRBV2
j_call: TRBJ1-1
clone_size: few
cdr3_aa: CASTGTSGVTNTEAFF
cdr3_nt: TGTGCCAGCACCGGGACATCGGGGGTCACAAACACTGAAGCTTTCTTT

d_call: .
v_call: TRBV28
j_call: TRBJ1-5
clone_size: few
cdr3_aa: CASSLRNQPQHF
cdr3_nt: TGTGCCAGCAGTTTAAGGAATCAGCCCCAGCATTTT

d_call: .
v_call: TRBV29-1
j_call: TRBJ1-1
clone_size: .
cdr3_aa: CSVERIMNTEAFF
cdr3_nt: TGCAGCGTTGAAAGGATCATGAACACTGAAGCTTTCTTT

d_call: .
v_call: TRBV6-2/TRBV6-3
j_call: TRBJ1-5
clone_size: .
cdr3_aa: CASTPRGGNQPQHF
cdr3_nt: TGTGCCAGCACCCCCAGAGGAGGAAATCAGCCCCAGCATTTT

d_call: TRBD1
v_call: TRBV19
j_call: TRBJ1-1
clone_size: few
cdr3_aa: CASSKGARNTEAFF
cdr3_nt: TGTGCCAGTAGTAAGGGGGCCCGGAACACTGAAGCTTTCTTT

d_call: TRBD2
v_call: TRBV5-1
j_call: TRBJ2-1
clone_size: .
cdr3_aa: CASSVAGTSGDNEQFF
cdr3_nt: TGCGCCAGCAGCGTGGCCGGGACTAGCGGAGACAATGAGCAGTTCTTC

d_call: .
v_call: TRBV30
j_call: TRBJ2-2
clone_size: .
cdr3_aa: CAWRMALNTGELFF
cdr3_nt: TGTGCCTGGAGAATGGCACTGAACACCGGGGAGCTGTTTTTT

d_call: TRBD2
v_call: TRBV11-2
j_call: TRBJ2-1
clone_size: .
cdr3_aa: CASKGTSGSFYGDEQFF
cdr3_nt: TGTGCCAGCAAGGGGACTAGCGGGAGTTTTTACGGCGATGAGCAGTTCTTC

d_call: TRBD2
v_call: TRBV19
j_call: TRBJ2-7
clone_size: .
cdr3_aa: CASSIGVAGGGYEQYF
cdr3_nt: TGTGCCAGTAGTATAGGAGTAGCGGGAGGGGGCTACGAGCAGTACTTC

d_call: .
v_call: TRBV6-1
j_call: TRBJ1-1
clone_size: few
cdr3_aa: CASSEGWYMNTEAFF
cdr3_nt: TGTGCCAGCAGTGAAGGGTGGTATATGAACACTGAAGCTTTCTTT

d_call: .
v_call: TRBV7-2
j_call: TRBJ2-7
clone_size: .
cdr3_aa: CASSPFLDLRYEQYF
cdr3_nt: TGTGCCAGCAGCCCCTTCCTGGATCTTCGGTACGAGCAGTACTTC

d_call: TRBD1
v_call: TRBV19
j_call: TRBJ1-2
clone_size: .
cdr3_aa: CASRDRVMDGGYTF
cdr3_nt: TGTGCCAGTAGGGACAGGGTGATGGATGGGGGCTACACCTTC

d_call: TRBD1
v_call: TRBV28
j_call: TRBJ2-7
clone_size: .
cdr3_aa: CASSQYGTGPPEQYF
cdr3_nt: TGTGCCAGCAGTCAGTACGGGACAGGGCCTCCCGAGCAGTACTTC

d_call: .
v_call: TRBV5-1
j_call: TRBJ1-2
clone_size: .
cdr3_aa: CASSLAQGGYGYTF
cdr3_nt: TGCGCCAGCAGCTTGGCTCAGGGCGGCTATGGCTACACCTTC

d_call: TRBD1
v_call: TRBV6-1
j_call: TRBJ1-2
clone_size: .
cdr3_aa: CASKAGGQGGYTF
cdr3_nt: TGTGCCAGCAAGGCAGGGGGGCAAGGTGGCTACACCTTC

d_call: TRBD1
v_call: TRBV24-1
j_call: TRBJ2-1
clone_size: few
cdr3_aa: CATSVIGGAEFF
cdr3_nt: TGTGCCACCAGTGTCATAGGGGGCGCAGAGTTCTTC

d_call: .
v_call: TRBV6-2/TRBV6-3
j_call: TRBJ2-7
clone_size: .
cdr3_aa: CASSKAAGEIVEQYF
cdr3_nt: TGTGCCAGCAGTAAGGCGGCAGGGGAGATTGTCGAGCAGTACTTC

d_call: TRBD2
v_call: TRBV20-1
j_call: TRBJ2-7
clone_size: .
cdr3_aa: CSALTPSGGAYEQYF
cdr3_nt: TGCAGTGCCCTTACCCCTAGCGGGGGGGCGTACGAGCAGTACTTC

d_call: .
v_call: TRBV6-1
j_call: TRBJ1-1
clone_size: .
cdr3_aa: CASSAAHVNTEAFF
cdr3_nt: TGTGCCAGCAGTGCCGCCCACGTGAACACTGAAGCTTTCTTT

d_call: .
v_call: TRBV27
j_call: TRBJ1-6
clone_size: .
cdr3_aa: CASSLIGTNSPLHF
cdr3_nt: TGTGCCAGCAGTCTCATTGGGACCAATTCACCCCTCCACTTT

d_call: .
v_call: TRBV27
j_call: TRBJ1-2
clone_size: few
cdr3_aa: CASSRQPIPSDYGYTF
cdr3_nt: TGTGCCAGCAGTAGGCAGCCCATACCTTCGGACTATGGCTACACCTTC

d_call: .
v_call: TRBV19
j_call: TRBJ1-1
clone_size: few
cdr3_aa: CASSLWAIMNTEAFF
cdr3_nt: TGTGCCAGTAGTCTCTGGGCTATAATGAACACTGAAGCTTTCTTT

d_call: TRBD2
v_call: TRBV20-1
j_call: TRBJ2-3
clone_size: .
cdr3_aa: CSAPLAGGDTQYF
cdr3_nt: TGCAGTGCTCCTCTAGCGGGAGGCGATACGCAGTATTTT

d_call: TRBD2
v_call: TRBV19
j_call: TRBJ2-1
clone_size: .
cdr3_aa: CASSIRGLAGGGNEQFF
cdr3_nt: TGTGCCAGTAGTATCCGCGGACTAGCGGGGGGAGGCAATGAGCAGTTCTTC

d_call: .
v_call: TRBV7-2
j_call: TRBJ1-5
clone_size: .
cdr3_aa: CASSFMLVGNQPQHF
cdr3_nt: TGTGCCAGCAGCTTTATGTTGGTGGGCAATCAGCCCCAGCATTTT

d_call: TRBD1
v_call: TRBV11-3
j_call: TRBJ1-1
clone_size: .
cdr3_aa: CASSLGQGGTEAFF
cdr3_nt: TGTGCCAGCAGCTTAGGACAGGGAGGCACTGAAGCTTTCTTT

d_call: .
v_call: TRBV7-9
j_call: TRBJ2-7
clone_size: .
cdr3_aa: CASSRSGSYEQYF
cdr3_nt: TGTGCCAGCAGCCGCTCGGGATCCTACGAGCAGTACTTC

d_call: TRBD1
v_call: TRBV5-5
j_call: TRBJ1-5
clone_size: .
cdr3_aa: CASSGTGGPQHF
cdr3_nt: TGTGCCAGCAGCGGAACAGGGGGGCCCCAGCATTTT

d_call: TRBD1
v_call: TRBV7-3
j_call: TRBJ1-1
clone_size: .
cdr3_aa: CASSKTGLGNTEAFF
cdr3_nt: TGTGCCAGCAGCAAGACAGGGTTGGGGAACACTGAAGCTTTCTTT

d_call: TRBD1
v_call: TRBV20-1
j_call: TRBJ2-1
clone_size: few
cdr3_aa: CSAHRDRGAYNEQFF
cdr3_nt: TGCAGTGCCCATAGGGACAGGGGAGCCTACAATGAGCAGTTCTTC

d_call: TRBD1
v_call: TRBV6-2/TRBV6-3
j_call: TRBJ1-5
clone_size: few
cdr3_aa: CASSSTGATQPQHF
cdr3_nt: TGTGCCAGCAGTTCGACAGGGGCTACTCAGCCCCAGCATTTT

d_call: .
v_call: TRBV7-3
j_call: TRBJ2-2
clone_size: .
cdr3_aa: CASSRQGGTGELFF
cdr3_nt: TGTGCCAGCAGCCGCCAGGGTGGCACCGGGGAGCTGTTTTTT

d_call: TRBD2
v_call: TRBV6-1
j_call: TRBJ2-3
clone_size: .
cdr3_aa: CASSQPGLGTVTQYF
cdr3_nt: TGTGCCAGCAGTCAGCCGGGACTAGGTACGGTTACGCAGTATTTT

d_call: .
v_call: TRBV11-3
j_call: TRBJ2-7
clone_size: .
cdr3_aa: CASSLVSRYEQYF
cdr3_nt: TGTGCCAGCAGCTTAGTGTCGCGATACGAGCAGTACTTC

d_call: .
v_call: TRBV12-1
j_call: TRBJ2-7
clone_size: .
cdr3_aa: CASSLGLAGVTGEQYF
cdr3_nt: TGTGCCAGCAGCTTAGGACTAGCGGGAGTGACGGGTGAGCAGTACTTC

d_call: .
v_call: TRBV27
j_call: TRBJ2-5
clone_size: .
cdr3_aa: CASSLSWGSLETQYF
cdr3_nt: TGTGCCAGCAGTTTATCTTGGGGGAGCTTAGAGACCCAGTACTTC

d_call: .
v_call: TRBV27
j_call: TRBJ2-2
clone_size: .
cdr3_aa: CASRRQGIYTGELFF
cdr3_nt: TGTGCCAGCAGGCGGCAGGGGATTTACACCGGGGAGCTGTTTTTT

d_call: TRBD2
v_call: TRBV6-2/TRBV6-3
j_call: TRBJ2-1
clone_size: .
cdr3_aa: CASSYPGTSGSGGNNEQFF
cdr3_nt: TGTGCCAGCAGTTACCCTGGGACTAGCGGGAGTGGAGGTAACAATGAGCAGTTCTTC

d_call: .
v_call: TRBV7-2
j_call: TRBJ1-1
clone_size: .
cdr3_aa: CASSPGKPNTEAFF
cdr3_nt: TGTGCCAGCAGCCCCGGGAAGCCTAACACTGAAGCTTTCTTT